This TCR beta chain was obtained from a study of T cells in localized non-small cell lung cancer. Notes on the study in general: For the top 100 tumor clones, a median about 60 also appeared in adjacent lung. Tumor trailed uninvolved adjacent lung in T cell clonality, which peaked there.

The CDR3 covers 14 residues. The junction had 5 bases not matched to a gene; V was cut back by 6 bases and J by 4 bases. CDR1 and CDR2 (germline): SEHNR, FQNEAQ (reference sequence). Concerning this clone itself: Antigen unknown.

TCRdb's copy holds only in-frame clones and misses some; the assay was immunoSEQ multiplex PCR. The profile covers about 70,000 clones, with 86% appearing a single time and 20% to 25% taken by the ten largest. Sample: peripheral blood, taken before any cancer treatment. The TCR originated in a male donor aged 60 or over with stage III squamous cell lung carcinoma. V gene TRBV7-9 combines with J gene TRBJ2-2; 7 bases agree with TRBD1. The CDR3 protein is CASRQPGGTGELFF. The CDR3 DNA sequence: TGTGCCAGCAGGCAGCCAGGGGGCACCGGGGAGCTGTTTTTT.